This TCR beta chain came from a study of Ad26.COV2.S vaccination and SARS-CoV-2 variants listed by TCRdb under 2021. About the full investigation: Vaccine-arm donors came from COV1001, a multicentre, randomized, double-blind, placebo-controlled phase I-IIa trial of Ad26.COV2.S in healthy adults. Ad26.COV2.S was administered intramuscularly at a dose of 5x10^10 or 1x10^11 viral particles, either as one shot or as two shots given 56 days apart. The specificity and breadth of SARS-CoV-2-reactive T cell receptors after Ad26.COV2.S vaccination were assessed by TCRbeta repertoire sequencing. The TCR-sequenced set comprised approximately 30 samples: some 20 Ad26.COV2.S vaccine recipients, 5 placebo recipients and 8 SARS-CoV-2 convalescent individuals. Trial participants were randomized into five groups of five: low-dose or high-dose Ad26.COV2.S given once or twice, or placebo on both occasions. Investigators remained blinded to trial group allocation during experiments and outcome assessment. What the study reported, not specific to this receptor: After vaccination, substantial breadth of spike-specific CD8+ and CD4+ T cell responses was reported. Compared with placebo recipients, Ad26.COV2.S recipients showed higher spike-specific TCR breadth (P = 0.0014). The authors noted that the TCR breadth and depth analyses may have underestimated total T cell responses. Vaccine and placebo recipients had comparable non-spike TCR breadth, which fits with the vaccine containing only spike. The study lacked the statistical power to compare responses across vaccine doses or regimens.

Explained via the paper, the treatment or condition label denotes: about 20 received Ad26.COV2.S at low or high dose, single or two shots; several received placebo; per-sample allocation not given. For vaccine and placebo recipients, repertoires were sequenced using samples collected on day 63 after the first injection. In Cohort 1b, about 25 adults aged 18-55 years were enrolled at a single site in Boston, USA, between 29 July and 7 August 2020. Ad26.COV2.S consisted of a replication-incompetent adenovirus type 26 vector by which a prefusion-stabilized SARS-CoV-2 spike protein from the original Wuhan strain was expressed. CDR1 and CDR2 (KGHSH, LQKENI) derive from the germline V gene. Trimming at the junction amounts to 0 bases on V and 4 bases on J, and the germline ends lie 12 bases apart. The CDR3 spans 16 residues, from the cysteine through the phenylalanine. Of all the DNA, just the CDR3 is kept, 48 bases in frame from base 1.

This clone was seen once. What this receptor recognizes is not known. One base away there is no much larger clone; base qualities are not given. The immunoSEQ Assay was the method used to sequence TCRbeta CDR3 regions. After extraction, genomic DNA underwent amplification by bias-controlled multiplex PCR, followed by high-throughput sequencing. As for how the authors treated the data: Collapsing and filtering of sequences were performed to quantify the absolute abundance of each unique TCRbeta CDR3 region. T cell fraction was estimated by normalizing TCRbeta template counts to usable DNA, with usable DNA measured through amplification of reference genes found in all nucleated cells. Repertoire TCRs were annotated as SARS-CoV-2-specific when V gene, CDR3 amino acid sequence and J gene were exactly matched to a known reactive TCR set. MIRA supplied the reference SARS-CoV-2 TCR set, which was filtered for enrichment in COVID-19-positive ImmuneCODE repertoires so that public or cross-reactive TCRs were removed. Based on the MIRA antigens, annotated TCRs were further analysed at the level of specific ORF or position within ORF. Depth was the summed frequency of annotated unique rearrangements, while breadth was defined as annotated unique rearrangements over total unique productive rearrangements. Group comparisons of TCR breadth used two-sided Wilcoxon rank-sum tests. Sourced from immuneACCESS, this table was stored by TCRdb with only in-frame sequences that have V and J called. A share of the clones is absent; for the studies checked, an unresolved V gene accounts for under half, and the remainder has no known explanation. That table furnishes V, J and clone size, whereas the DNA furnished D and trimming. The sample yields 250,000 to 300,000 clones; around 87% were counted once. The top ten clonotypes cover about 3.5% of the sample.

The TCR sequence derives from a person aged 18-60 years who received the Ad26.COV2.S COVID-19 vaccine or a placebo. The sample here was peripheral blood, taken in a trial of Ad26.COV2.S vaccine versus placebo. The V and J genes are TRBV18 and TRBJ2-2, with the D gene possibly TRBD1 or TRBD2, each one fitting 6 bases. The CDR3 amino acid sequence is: CASSPPLQGGTGELFF. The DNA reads TGTGCCAGCTCACCACCCCTACAGGGAGGCACCGGGGAGCTGTTTTTT.